Each of the 26 T cell receptor beta chains below was sequenced from the same sample in a study of T-cell reconstitution after alpha-beta-depleted transplantation in children. Preparing the TCRbeta library involved the use of unique molecular identifiers. TCRdb re-called the PCR reads through MiXCR, storing one row per CDR3 protein. The sample records 600,000 to 800,000 distinct CDR3 sequences, over 10% being singletons. The sample in question was PBMCs, obtained before TCRalphabeta/CD19-depleted stem cell transplant. The source of these receptors is a girl aged 2 to 9 with congenital amegakaryocytic thrombocytopenia, due to receive a stem cell transplant.

The V and J genes are TRBV29-1 and TRBJ2-3; possibly TRBD2 for D (6 bases). This CDR3 is built from 12 residues. V was cut by 8 bases and J by 0 bases, with 9 bases left in between. Looked up from germline, CDR1 is SQVTM and CDR2 is ANQGSEA. The CDR3 nucleotides read TGCAGCACAAGCGGGAGCACAGATACGCAGTATTTT. This sequence encodes CSTSGSTDTQYF.

The V and J genes are TRBV5-1 and TRBJ2-3; 11 bases align to TRBD2. The V gene end was trimmed by 4 bases and the J gene end by 1 base; junction bases not matched to a gene: 8. Per the germline V gene, CDR1 is SGHRS and CDR2 is YFSETQ. The CDR3 consists of 17 residues. The DNA of the CDR3 is TGCGCCAGCAGCCCCGGCGTACTAGCGGGAGGCACAGATACGCAGTATTTT. Residues: CASSPGVLAGGTDTQYF.

This clonotype was detected a few times. The gene calls are TRBV5-1 and TRBJ2-7, with D possibly TRBD2 on 6 matching bases. The length of the CDR3 is 15 residues. The germline CDR1 and CDR2 sequences are SGHRS and YFSETQ. V was trimmed by 4 bases and J by 3 bases, leaving 17 bases between them. CDR3 bases: TGCGCCAGCAGCGCAGGCCGGGACTTCCTCTACGAGCAGTACTTC. Residues: CASSAGRDFLYEQYF.

A word on this clonotype: A read error may explain this, as a much larger clone is one base away. V is TRBV20-1 and J is TRBJ1-1; tentative D call: TRBD1 (5 bases). Germline V gene lookup returns CDR1 DFQATT and CDR2 SNEGSKA (reference sequence). The CDR3 consists of 13 residues. In nucleotides, the CDR3 is TGCGGTGCTAACTCCCCGGGACGTTGGGAAGCTTTCTTT. Its translation is CGANSPGRWEAFF.

This clonotype was observed at least ten times. The chain couples TRBV12-3 or TRBV12-4 to TRBJ2-2; 8 bases line up with TRBD2. V shed 4 bases and J 2 bases; nucleotides not matched to a gene: 6. The CDR3 runs to 16 residues. CDR3 region: CASSSPAGANTGELFF. Written as DNA, the CDR3 is TGTGCCAGCAGTTCGCCAGCGGGAGCCAACACCGGGGAGCTGTTTTTT.

The table lists this clonotype with many counts. One junction end does not reproduce the germline sequence, and a read error may be involved. The rearrangement links TRBV5-1 to TRBJ2-6; no reliable D call. The germline gives CDR1 SGHRS, CDR2 YFSETQ. The CDR3 loop spans 15 amino acids. The CDR3 is CASSLGLSGANVLTF. CDR3 nucleotides: TGTGCCAGCAGTTTAGGTCTCTCTGGGGCCAACGTCCTGACTTTC.

This clonotype was counted a single time. This chain connects TRBV7-9 to TRBJ2-1; D remains unclear. The CDR3 contains 13 residues. Per germline, CDR1 SEHNR and CDR2 FQNEAQ (reference sequence). V lost 4 bases, J lost 6 bases, and 10 bases lay in between. The CDR3 loop is CASSSGSINEQFF. In nucleotides, the CDR3 is TGTGCCAGCAGCTCCGGGTCAATCAATGAGCAGTTCTTC.

This clonotype was counted between two and nine times. The genes are TRBV7-2 and TRBJ1-2, with a possible D match to TRBD1 (6 bases). CDR1 is SGHTA, CDR2 FQGNSA, per germline. The CDR3 sequence is 13 residues long. V gave up 6 bases and J gave up 5 bases, with 13 bases separating them. CDR3 residues: CASRSGGFYGYTF. The CDR3 DNA is TGTGCCAGCAGGTCCGGGGGCTTTTATGGCTACACCTTC.

This clonotype was seen repeatedly, ten times or more. The chain joins TRBV29-1 to TRBJ2-2; D may match TRBD1 or TRBD2 (5 bases each). Germline V gene data show CDR1 as SQVTM and CDR2 as ANQGSEA. Trimming took off 4 bases at V and 5 bases at J, with 8 bases between the two ends. This CDR3 spans 12 amino acids. CDR3 sequence: CSVGGETGELFF. The CDR3 nucleotides are TGCAGCGTTGGAGGGGAAACCGGGGAGCTGTTTTTT.

V is TRBV2 and J is TRBJ2-2, with D hard to call. Germline values: CDR1 SNHLY, CDR2 FYNNEI. The CDR3 spans 15 residues. V lost 3 bases to trimming and J lost 0 bases, with 8 bases between them. The CDR3 DNA reads TGTGCCAGCAGTGATACCTTGACGAACACCGGGGAGCTGTTTTTT. It translates to CASSDTLTNTGELFF. The whole variable domain, filled in from reference TRBV2 and TRBJ2-2, reads EPEVTQTPSHQVTQMGQEVILRCVPISNHLYFYWYRQILGQKVEFLVSFYNNEISEKSEIFDDQFSVERPDGSNFTLKIRSTKLEDSAMYFCASSDTLTNTGELFFGEGSRLTVL.

The chain uses TRBV5-1 and TRBJ2-1; a possible D gene is TRBD1 (6 bases). Germline CDR1 is SGHRS and CDR2 is YFSETQ. The CDR3 loop spans 14 amino acids. V was pared by 0 bases and J by 8 bases, with 12 bases between. The CDR3 sequence is CASSLASQGDEQFF. The DNA of the CDR3 is TGCGCCAGCAGCTTGGCCTCACAGGGCGATGAGCAGTTCTTC.

Regarding this clonotype: This may arise from a read error, as a much more abundant clone is one base away. This rearrangement joins TRBV20-1 to TRBJ2-5; D might be TRBD2 (6 bases). Germline CDR1 reads DFQATT; CDR2 reads SNEGSKA (reference sequence). This CDR3 comprises 14 residues. For the CDR3, the DNA is TGCAATGCTAGACACGGACTAAACCAAGAGACCCAGTACTTC. Translating gives CNARHGLNQETQYF.

V and J are TRBV21-1 and TRBJ2-3. TRBV21-1 is deemed a pseudogene. The CDR3 contains 15 residues. The CDR3 DNA is TGTGCCAGCAGCAAAGGGCTAAGGTTGACAGATACGCAGTATTTT. Translated: CASSKGLRLTDTQYF.

This clonotype was detected ten times or more. This chain links TRBV12-3 or TRBV12-4 with TRBJ1-1; D possibly corresponds to TRBD1 (6 bases). This CDR3 is built from 16 residues. Trimming took off 4 bases at V and 1 base at J, with 16 bases between the two ends. CDR3 nucleotides: TGTGCCAGCAGTTACACCTCCGGGACAACGAACACTGAAGCTTTCTTT. Protein: CASSYTSGTTNTEAFF.

The chain links TRBV19 to TRBJ2-7; 10 nucleotides match TRBD2. The V segment lost 7 bases and the J segment 2 bases; nucleotides outside the gene matches: 8. This CDR3 spans 15 amino acids. Per the germline V gene, CDR1 is LNHDA and CDR2 is SQIVND (reference sequence). The CDR3 region is CASTPRTSGPYEQYF. CDR3 DNA sequence: TGTGCCAGTACCCCACGGACTAGCGGCCCCTACGAGCAGTACTTC.

This chain joins TRBV30 and TRBJ2-6; 9 bases match TRBD2. This CDR3 spans 17 amino acids. Germline V CDR1 and CDR2: GTSNPN, SVGIG (reference sequence). Trimming cost V 0 bases and J 1 base; bases outside gene matches: 4. CDR3 amino acids: CAWSVFLAGSGANVLTF. CDR3 nucleotides: TGTGCCTGGAGTGTATTCCTAGCGGGATCTGGGGCCAACGTCCTGACTTTC.

This rearrangement joins TRBV7-6 to TRBJ1-6; 10 bases align to TRBD1. The CDR3 extends over 18 amino acids. Looked up from germline, CDR1 is SGHVS and CDR2 is FNYEAQ. The V and J ends lost 0 bases and 4 bases, in that order; junction bases with no gene match: 6. The CDR3 sequence is CASSLARRDRGYNSPLHF. The CDR3 nucleotides are TGTGCCAGCAGCTTAGCGAGGCGGGACAGGGGTTATAATTCACCCCTCCACTTT.

The chain recombines TRBV9 with TRBJ2-3; either TRBD1 or TRBD2 may fit D (5 bases each). This CDR3 spans 16 amino acids. Germline V CDR1 and CDR2: SGDLS, YYNGEE. V lost 0 bases, J lost 8 bases, and 19 bases lay in between. CDR3 in amino acids: CASSVDVRGFQGTQYF. DNA of the CDR3: TGTGCCAGCAGCGTAGACGTTCGGGGCTTCCAGGGTACGCAGTATTTT.

This clonotype was observed a handful of times. The chain recombines TRBV12-3 or TRBV12-4 with TRBJ2-3; 10 bases map to TRBD1. CDR3 size: 16 residues. V shed 5 bases and J 6 bases; nucleotides not matched to a gene: 11. The CDR3 DNA reads as TGTGCCAGCAGTCTGGGACAGGGGAAAAGGGGGGATACGCAGTATTTT. As protein: CASSLGQGKRGDTQYF.

This clonotype came up many times. The chain is built from TRBV20-1 and TRBJ2-7, with 12 positions matching TRBD2. The CDR3 consists of 14 residues. Per germline, CDR1 DFQATT and CDR2 SNEGSKA (reference sequence). The J segment lost 2 bases and the V segment lost 5 bases, leaving 4 bases of the junction unmatched. Here the CDR3 DNA reads TGCAGTGCTTTACTAGCGGGAGGAACCTACGAGCAGTACTTC. Amino acid sequence: CSALLAGGTYEQYF.

Note on this clonotype: A much larger clone sits a single nucleotide away, making a read error possible. V and J are TRBV24-1 and TRBJ2-3; D is undetermined. CDR1 and CDR2 from the germline V gene are KGHDR and SFDVKD. The CDR3 is 13 residues long. CDR3 in amino acids: CSTSDLAKDTQYF. In DNA form, the CDR3 reads TGTTCCACCAGTGATTTGGCAAAAGATACGCAGTATTTT.

This clonotype appeared a few times. The chain links TRBV5-1 to TRBJ1-5; D gene uncertain. With 3 bases removed from V and 1 base from J, the gap between germline ends came to 8 bases. CDR3 size: 14 residues. Looked up from germline, CDR1 is SGHRS and CDR2 is YFSETQ. The CDR3 DNA follows: TGCGCCAGCAGCTCAGGAGGGAGCAATCAGCCCCAGCATTTT. This sequence encodes CASSSGGSNQPQHF.

The genes are TRBV20-1 and TRBJ2-7, with D unclear. Trimming pared 6 bases from V and 3 bases from J, leaving 12 bases between. Germline CDR1 and CDR2: DFQATT and SNEGSKA (reference sequence). The CDR3 contains 12 residues. In DNA, the CDR3 is TGCAGTGCGGAGAACAGCCTCTACGAGCAGTACTTC. Protein sequence: CSAENSLYEQYF.

This clonotype was seen repeatedly, ten times or more. The chain joins TRBV29-1 to TRBJ2-6; D is possibly TRBD2 (5 bases). The CDR3 extends over 17 amino acids. Germline values: CDR1 SQVTM, CDR2 ANQGSEA. V gave up 3 bases and J gave up 1 base, with 16 bases separating them. CDR3 DNA sequence: TGCAGCGTTGAGTCCGGGGAAGCTGGATCTGGGGCCAACGTCCTGACTTTC. Translation gives CSVESGEAGSGANVLTF.

In its sample, this clonotype was seen many times. The CDR3 loop is CASSLDRDYNEQFF. CDR3 sequence (DNA): TGCGCCAGCAGCTTGGACAGGGACTACAATGAGCAGTTCTTC. J is TRBJ2-1 and V is TRBV5-1, with a weak D call TRBD1 (6 bases). Germline CDR1 is SGHRS and CDR2 is YFSETQ. With 0 bases removed from V and 3 bases from J, the gap between germline ends came to 7 bases. The length of the CDR3 is 14 residues.

The chain links TRBV7-9 to TRBJ2-4, with 12 positions matching TRBD2. With 4 bases clipped from V and 7 bases from J, the junction kept 8 bases outside the gene matches. The germline gives CDR1 SEHNR, CDR2 FQNEAQ (reference sequence). This CDR3 has 16 amino acids. The CDR3 DNA is TGTGCCAGCAGCTCACCGGGACTAGCGGGTAGGAACATTCAGTACTTC. It translates to CASSSPGLAGRNIQYF.